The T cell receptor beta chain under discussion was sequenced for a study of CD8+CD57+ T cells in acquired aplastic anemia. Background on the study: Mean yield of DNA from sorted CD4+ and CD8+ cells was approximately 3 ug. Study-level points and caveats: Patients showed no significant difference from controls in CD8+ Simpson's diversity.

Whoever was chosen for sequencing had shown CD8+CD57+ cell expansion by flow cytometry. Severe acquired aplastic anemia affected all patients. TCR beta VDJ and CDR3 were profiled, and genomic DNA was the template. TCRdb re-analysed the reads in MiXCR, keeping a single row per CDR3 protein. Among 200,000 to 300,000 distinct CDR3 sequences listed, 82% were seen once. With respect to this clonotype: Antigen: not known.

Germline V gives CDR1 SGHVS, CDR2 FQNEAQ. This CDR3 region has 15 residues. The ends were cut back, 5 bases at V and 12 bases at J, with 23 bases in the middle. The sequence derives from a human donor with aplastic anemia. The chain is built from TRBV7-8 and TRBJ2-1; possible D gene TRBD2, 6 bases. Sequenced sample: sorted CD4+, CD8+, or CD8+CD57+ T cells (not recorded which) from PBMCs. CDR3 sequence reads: CASSQQNPGGDAQFF. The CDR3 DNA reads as TGTGCCAGCAGCCAACAGAACCCCGGGGGAGATGCGCAGTTCTTC.